Below, 8 T cell receptor beta chains from the same sample are listed, as sequenced in a study of blood T cell repertoires in COVID-19. Data came from immunoSEQ multiplex PCR; TCRdb stores just in-frame clones and leaves some out. Among just over 150,000 clones, roughly 90% were seen once, and the ten largest hold more than 4.5%. Material for sequencing was peripheral blood. The origin of the receptors is a man aged 25 to 40 with COVID-19, enrolled during active disease.

The rearrangement joins TRBV3-1 (or the pseudogene TRBV3-2) to TRBJ1-1, with a weak D call TRBD1 (6 bases). V was cut by 9 bases and J by 6 bases, with 17 bases left in between. The CDR3 has 13 amino acids. Per germline, CDR1 LGHDT and CDR2 YNNKEL (reference sequence). CDR3 loop: CASEDRRQSEAFF. DNA for the CDR3: TGTGCCAGTGAAGACAGGAGGCAATCTGAAGCTTTCTTT.

This chain connects TRBV27 to TRBJ2-2; D is perhaps TRBD1 (6 bases). Germline V lookup: CDR1 MNHEY, CDR2 SMNVEV (reference sequence). The germline V and J ends were trimmed by 7 bases and 5 bases, with 11 bases remaining between them. This CDR3 region has 13 residues. In DNA form, the CDR3 reads TGTGCCAGCACCAGGCAGGGGACCGGGGAGCTGTTTTTT. Translating it yields CASTRQGTGELFF.

This chain uses TRBV15 with TRBJ2-1, with 12 bases identical to TRBD2. CDR1 and CDR2 from the germline V gene are LNHNV and YYDKDF (reference sequence). The CDR3 extends over 20 amino acids. J gave up 0 bases and V 2 bases, and 11 bases lay outside the gene matches. CDR3 loop: CATSRRTSGVPFSSYNEQFF. In DNA, the CDR3 is TGTGCCACCAGCAGACGGACTAGCGGGGTCCCCTTTAGCTCCTACAATGAGCAGTTCTTC.

The V and J genes are TRBV4-1 and TRBJ2-1; 9 positions agree with TRBD1. Germline V lookup: CDR1 MGHRA, CDR2 YSYEKL. The CDR3 contains 15 residues. V was pared by 0 bases and J by 9 bases, with 6 bases of the junction left unmatched. In nucleotides, the CDR3 is TGCGCCAGCAGCCAAGAAGCCGACAGGGGGTTTGAGCAGTTCTTC. Encoded protein: CASSQEADRGFEQFF.

The chain has TRBV6-2 or TRBV6-3 and TRBJ2-7; tentatively, D is TRBD1 (6 bases). The CDR3 length is 12 residues. Germline loops: CDR1 MNHEY, CDR2 SVGEGT. V lost 5 bases to trimming and J lost 4 bases, with 9 bases between them. DNA of the CDR3: TGTGCCAGCAGTCCACAGGGTTACGAGCAGTACTTC. It specifies CASSPQGYEQYF.

CDR3 DNA sequence: TGCGCCAGCAGCTTGGGGGACAGGGGACACACAGATACGCAGTATTTT. Translating it yields CASSLGDRGHTDTQYF. This chain connects TRBV5-1 to TRBJ2-3, with 10 bases that match TRBD1. Germline assignment: CDR1 SGHRS and CDR2 YFSETQ. With V trimmed by 0 bases and J by 2 bases, 3 bases remained unmatched. The CDR3 runs 16 residues. The variable domain in full, completed from reference TRBV5-1 and TRBJ2-3, reads KAGVTQTPRYLIKTRGQQVTLSCSPISGHRSVSWYQQTPGQGLQFLFEYFSETQRNKGNFPGRFSGRQFSNSRSEMNVSTLELGDSALYLCASSLGDRGHTDTQYFGPGTRLTVL.

The chain links TRBV24-1 to TRBJ1-2; 11 bases are a match to TRBD1. The trim removed 3 bases at V and 4 bases at J, leaving 0 bases unmatched. Germline lookup yields CDR1 KGHDR and CDR2 SFDVKD. The CDR3 is 14 residues long. The CDR3 sequence: CATSDGTGGYGYTF. The DNA for the CDR3 is TGTGCCACCAGTGATGGGACAGGGGGCTATGGCTACACCTTC.

The chain links TRBV27 to TRBJ2-2; a possible D gene is TRBD2 (5 bases). Germline V gene lookup returns CDR1 MNHEY and CDR2 SMNVEV (reference sequence). CDR3 length: 13 residues. V lost 6 bases and J 3 bases, leaving 8 bases between the germline ends. CDR3 nucleotide sequence: TGTGCCAGCAGCTCGGGATACACCGGGGAGCTGTTTTTT. Translation gives CASSSGYTGELFF.